The 6 T cell receptor beta chains below were found in one sample sequenced in a study of T cell changes during pregnancy in multiple sclerosis. Here immunoSEQ multiplex PCR was the method, and the copy in TCRdb shows in-frame clones only, minus some. The sample lists tens of thousands of clones; roughly 90% were seen once. Sequences were derived from CD8+ T cells from peripheral blood mononuclear cells, sampled before pregnancy. The receptors stem from a female donor with multiple sclerosis, enrolled in a pregnancy study.

This chain links TRBV5-6 with TRBJ2-1; 8 nucleotides align to TRBD2. V dropped 4 bases and J dropped 7; count of bases not matched to a gene: 10. Germline V CDR1 and CDR2: SGHDT, YYEEEE. The CDR3 is 15 residues long. CDR3 protein: CASSLGGAGVNEQFF. The CDR3 DNA reads as TGTGCCAGCAGCCTCGGGGGGGCCGGGGTGAATGAGCAGTTCTTC.

The CDR3 DNA follows: TGTGCCAGTATCGACAGGGACAAAAATGAAAAACTGTTTTTT. Protein product: CASIDRDKNEKLFF. The genes are TRBV19 and TRBJ1-4, with TRBD1 matching 7 bases. Germline CDR1 LNHDA, CDR2 SQIVND (reference sequence). This CDR3 has 14 amino acids. V lost 7 bases to trimming and J lost 5 bases; unmatched junction nucleotides: 7.

The chain links TRBV19 to TRBJ1-4, with D tentatively TRBD1 (5 bases). This CDR3 has 15 amino acids. Trimming left V 5 bases short and J 0 bases short, with 10 bases between. Per the germline V gene, CDR1 is LNHDA and CDR2 is SQIVND (reference sequence). The CDR3 spells CASSPQGATNEKLFF. The CDR3 DNA sequence: TGTGCCAGTAGTCCGCAGGGCGCAACTAATGAAAAACTGTTTTTT.

The chain uses TRBV5-6 and TRBJ1-2, with TRBD1 identical over 10 bases. The V gene's germline CDR1 is SGHDT and CDR2 YYEEEE. Germline trimming cut 4 bases from V and 2 bases from J; bases unmatched to any gene: 8. This CDR3 is 16 amino acids long. CDR3 nucleotides: TGTGCCAGCAGCGCCCTCCTGGGACAGGGGAACTATGGCTACACCTTC. Protein product: CASSALLGQGNYGYTF.

The rearrangement links TRBV5-6 to TRBJ2-3; 10 bases align to TRBD2. J gave up 4 bases and V 5 bases, and 10 bases lay outside the gene matches. Germline assignment: CDR1 SGHDT and CDR2 YYEEEE. The CDR3 contains 16 residues. The CDR3 is CASRRSGGARADTQYF. The CDR3 DNA follows: TGTGCCAGCAGGCGAAGCGGGGGGGCACGCGCAGATACGCAGTATTTT.

This rearrangement joins TRBV5-4 to TRBJ2-5; 10 bases fit TRBD2. Germline V gene lookup returns CDR1 SGHNT and CDR2 YYREEE (reference sequence). This CDR3 comprises 15 residues. Unmatched junction bases numbered 9, after V lost 5 bases and J lost 5 bases. The DNA of the CDR3 is TGTGCCAGCAGAGAGGGACTAGCGACTTTTGAGACCCAGTACTTC. This sequence encodes CASREGLATFETQYF. The whole variable domain, filled in from reference TRBV5-4 and TRBJ2-5, reads ETGVTQSPTHLIKTRGQQVTLRCSSQSGHNTVSWYQQALGQGPQFIFQYYREEENGRGNFPPRFSGLQFPNYSSELNVNALELDDSALYLCASREGLATFETQYFGPGTRLLVL.